The rows below give T cell receptor beta chains drawn from one sample of a study of cytomegalovirus exposure and HLA in healthy donors. Using immunoSEQ multiplex PCR, the repertoire was profiled, and TCRdb retains in-frame clones only, with some absent. The data hold some 80,000 clones, with roughly 80% observed a single time. Sample: PBMCs. These receptors originate from a human donor in good health. Both conserved end residues are part of each CDR3. The order of the fields is D gene, V gene, J gene, clone size, CDR3 protein, CDR3 DNA. The D gene is left open where the match is weak. Clone size, where shown, is once, few, many, or a class for clones that have expanded.

D: NA
V: TRBV20-1
J: TRBJ2-7
size: NA
CDR3: CSARGSYEQYF
DNA: TGCAGTGCTAGAGGCAGCTACGAGCAGTACTTC

D: TRBD2
V: TRBV10-1
J: TRBJ2-3
size: NA
CDR3: CASRKGSGGEDTQYF
DNA: TGCGCCAGCAGGAAAGGTAGCGGGGGGGAAGATACGCAGTATTTT

D: TRBD1
V: TRBV5-1
J: TRBJ2-7
size: NA
CDR3: CASSDRDRSSYEQYF
DNA: TGCGCCAGCAGCGATCGGGACAGGAGCTCCTACGAGCAGTACTTC

D: NA
V: TRBV6-5
J: TRBJ1-5
size: NA
CDR3: CASRRAGRNQPQHF
DNA: TGTGCCAGCAGAAGGGCAGGGAGGAATCAGCCCCAGCATTTT

D: TRBD1
V: TRBV13
J: TRBJ1-4
size: NA
CDR3: CASSSTGGLEKLFF
DNA: TGTGCCAGCAGCTCGACAGGGGGCCTTGAAAAACTGTTTTTT

D: NA
V: TRBV4-2
J: TRBJ1-6
size: NA
CDR3: CASSSGDTPLHF
DNA: TGTGCCAGCAGCTCCGGGGACACACCCCTCCACTTT

D: NA
V: TRBV6-5
J: TRBJ2-7
size: NA
CDR3: CASSRSSDSYEQYF
DNA: TGTGCCAGCAGCCGTTCCTCGGACAGCTACGAGCAGTACTTC

D: NA
V: TRBV30
J: TRBJ1-2
size: NA
CDR3: CAWSNGVYGYTF
DNA: TGTGCCTGGAGTAACGGGGTTTATGGCTACACCTTC

D: NA
V: TRBV4-1
J: TRBJ2-3
size: few
CDR3: CASSQGGVSGYTDTQYF
DNA: TGCGCCAGCAGCCAAGGTGGAGTTAGCGGTTACACAGATACGCAGTATTTT

D: TRBD1
V: TRBV5-1
J: TRBJ1-6
size: NA
CDR3: CASSQGTADYNSPLHF
DNA: TGCGCCAGCAGCCAAGGGACAGCTGACTATAATTCACCCCTCCACTTT

D: NA
V: TRBV6-5
J: TRBJ1-4
size: NA
CDR3: CASRDGSNEKLFF
DNA: TGTGCCAGCAGGGACGGGAGTAATGAAAAACTGTTTTTT

D: NA
V: TRBV19
J: TRBJ1-2
size: once
CDR3: CASILKGGDYGYTF
DNA: TGTGCCAGTATCCTAAAGGGAGGAGACTATGGCTACACCTTC

D: NA
V: TRBV4-2
J: TRBJ2-5
size: NA
CDR3: CASSQDEGSGETQYF
DNA: TGTGCCAGCAGCCAAGATGAAGGGAGCGGAGAGACCCAGTACTTC

D: NA
V: TRBV6-5
J: TRBJ1-2
size: NA
CDR3: CASSYSTGRRESYPF
DNA: TGTGCCAGCAGTTACTCCACAGGACGGAGGGAAAGCTACCCCTTC

D: TRBD2
V: TRBV6-1
J: TRBJ2-1
size: NA
CDR3: CASYYPGLAYNEQFF
DNA: TGTGCCTCGTACTATCCTGGACTAGCTTACAATGAGCAGTTCTTC

D: NA
V: TRBV10-2
J: TRBJ1-1
size: few
CDR3: CASIPGGLTEAFF
DNA: TGCGCCAGCATCCCCGGGGGGTTGACTGAAGCTTTCTTT

D: NA
V: TRBV6-5
J: TRBJ2-5
size: NA
CDR3: CASSYAGRGQETQYF
DNA: TGTGCCAGCAGTTACGCGGGAAGGGGCCAAGAGACCCAGTACTTC

D: NA
V: TRBV30
J: TRBJ1-1
size: NA
CDR3: CAWRTSTALNTEAFF
DNA: TGTGCCTGGAGAACCTCGACAGCTTTGAACACTGAAGCTTTCTTT

D: NA
V: TRBV6-6
J: TRBJ1-1
size: NA
CDR3: CASRPQGMAEAFF
DNA: TGTGCCAGCAGACCACAGGGTATGGCTGAAGCTTTCTTT

D: NA
V: TRBV11-2
J: TRBJ2-2
size: NA
CDR3: CASSQGQTGELFF
DNA: TGTGCCAGCAGCCAAGGACAGACCGGGGAGCTGTTTTTT

D: NA
V: TRBV6-5
J: TRBJ2-1
size: NA
CDR3: CASSSRNGNEQFF
DNA: TGTGCCAGCAGCTCCAGAAATGGTAATGAGCAGTTCTTC

D: NA
V: TRBV6-6
J: TRBJ2-4
size: NA
CDR3: CASSSPDIQYF
DNA: TGTGCCAGCAGTTCCCCGGACATTCAGTACTTC

D: NA
V: TRBV6-5
J: TRBJ1-1
size: NA
CDR3: CASSEQGNTEAFF
DNA: TGTGCCAGCAGTGAGCAGGGGAACACTGAAGCTTTCTTT

D: NA
V: TRBV2
J: TRBJ2-2
size: NA
CDR3: CASSRGWGTGELFF
DNA: TGTGCCAGCAGCCGAGGGTGGGGCACCGGGGAGCTGTTTTTT

D: TRBD1
V: TRBV7-9
J: TRBJ1-1
size: NA
CDR3: CASSLGQGFAEAFF
DNA: TGTGCCAGCAGCTTAGGACAGGGGTTCGCTGAAGCTTTCTTT

D: NA
V: TRBV7-2
J: TRBJ2-5
size: NA
CDR3: CASSYAGSRETQYF
DNA: TGTGCCAGCAGTTACGCAGGGTCCCGAGAGACCCAGTACTTC

D: NA
V: TRBV6-5
J: TRBJ1-5
size: few
CDR3: CASKRQANQPQHF
DNA: TGTGCCAGCAAAAGACAGGCCAATCAGCCCCAGCATTTT

D: TRBD2
V: TRBV5-5
J: TRBJ2-3
size: NA
CDR3: CASSLEWGGVSTDTQYF
DNA: TGTGCCAGCAGCTTAGAATGGGGGGGGGTGAGCACAGATACGCAGTATTTT